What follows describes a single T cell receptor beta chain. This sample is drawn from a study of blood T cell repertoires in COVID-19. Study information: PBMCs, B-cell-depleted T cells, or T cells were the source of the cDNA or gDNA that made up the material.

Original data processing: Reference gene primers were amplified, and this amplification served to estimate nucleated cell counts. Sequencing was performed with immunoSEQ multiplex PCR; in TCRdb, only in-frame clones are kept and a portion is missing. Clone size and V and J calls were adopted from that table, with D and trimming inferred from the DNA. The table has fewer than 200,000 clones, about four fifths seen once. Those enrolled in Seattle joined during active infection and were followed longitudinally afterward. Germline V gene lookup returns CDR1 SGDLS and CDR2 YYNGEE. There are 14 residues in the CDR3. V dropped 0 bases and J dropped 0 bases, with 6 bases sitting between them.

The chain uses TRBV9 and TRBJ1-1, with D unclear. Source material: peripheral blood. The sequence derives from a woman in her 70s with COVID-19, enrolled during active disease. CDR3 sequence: CASSVAPVNTEAFF. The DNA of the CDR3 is TGTGCCAGCAGCGTAGCCCCGGTGAACACTGAAGCTTTCTTT. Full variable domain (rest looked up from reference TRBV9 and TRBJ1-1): DSGVTQTPKHLITATGQRVTLRCSPRSGDLSVYWYQQSLDQGLQFLIQYYNGEERAKGNILERFSAQQFPDLHSELNLSSLELGDSALYFCASSVAPVNTEAFFGQGTRLTVV.